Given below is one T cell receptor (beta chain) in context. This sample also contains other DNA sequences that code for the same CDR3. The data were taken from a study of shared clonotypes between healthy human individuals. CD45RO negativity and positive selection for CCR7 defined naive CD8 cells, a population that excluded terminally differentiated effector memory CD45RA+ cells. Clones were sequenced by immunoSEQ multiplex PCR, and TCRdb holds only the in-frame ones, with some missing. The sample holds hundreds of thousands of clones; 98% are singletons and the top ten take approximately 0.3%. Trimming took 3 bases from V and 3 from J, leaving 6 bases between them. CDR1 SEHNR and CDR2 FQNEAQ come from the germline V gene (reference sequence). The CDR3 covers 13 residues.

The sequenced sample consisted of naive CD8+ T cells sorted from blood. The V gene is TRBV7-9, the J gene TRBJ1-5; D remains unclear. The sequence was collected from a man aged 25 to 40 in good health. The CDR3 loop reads CASSLGNNQPQHF. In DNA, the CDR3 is TGTGCCAGCAGCTTGGGGAACAATCAGCCCCAGCATTTT.